What follows are 18 T cell receptor beta chains derived from one specimen sequenced in a study of blood T cell repertoires in COVID-19. Assay used: immunoSEQ multiplex PCR; TCRdb lists only in-frame clones, some missing. The sample shows under 130,000 clones, roughly 87% of them seen only once. Sequences were obtained from peripheral blood. The origin of the receptors is a human donor in a cohort sampled during active COVID-19.

V gene TRBV30 combines with J gene TRBJ1-2, with TRBD1 as a possible D gene (6 bases). Germline loops: CDR1 GTSNPN, CDR2 SVGIG (reference sequence). V lost 0 bases to trimming and J lost 4 bases, with 21 bases between them. The CDR3 length is 17 residues. In DNA form, the CDR3 reads TGTGCCTGGAGTGTACACGCGCTGTCTGGGGGGGCCTATGGCTACACCTTC. Its translation: CAWSVHALSGGAYGYTF.

This clone was seen a handful of times. J is TRBJ1-5 and V is TRBV6-6; 9 nucleotides align to TRBD1. The CDR3 is made up of 17 amino acids. Looked up from germline, CDR1 is MNHNY and CDR2 is SVGAGI (reference sequence). The V segment lost 6 bases and the J segment 1 base; nucleotides outside the gene matches: 10. CDR3 DNA sequence: TGTGCCAGCAGGCGACAGGGGGAAAGATGGAGCAATCAGCCCCAGCATTTT. Its translation: CASRRQGERWSNQPQHF.

The rearrangement uses TRBV7-3 and TRBJ2-2, with TRBD2 identical over 9 bases. CDR3 length equals 19 residues. V lost 5 bases, J lost 4 bases, and 17 bases stayed unmatched. Germline CDR1 is SGHTA and CDR2 is FQGTGA. The CDR3, as DNA: TGTGCCAGCAGCCGAACGAACATACTGACTAGCGGATCCACCGGGGAGCTGTTTTTT. This sequence encodes CASSRTNILTSGSTGELFF.

The J gene is TRBJ2-7, the V gene TRBV6-4, with 13 nucleotides matching TRBD2. CDR3 length equals 18 residues. V was clipped by 3 bases and J by 4 bases; unmatched bases: 12. Germline V CDR1 and CDR2: MRHNA, SNTAGT. This CDR3 reads CASSENHGGTSGIYEQYF. Here the CDR3 DNA reads TGTGCCAGCAGTGAGAACCACGGGGGGACTAGCGGGATTTACGAGCAGTACTTC.

The J gene is TRBJ2-5, the V gene TRBV7-9, with TRBD2 matching 11 bases. Germline CDR1 and CDR2: SEHNR and FQNEAQ (reference sequence). The CDR3 runs 14 residues. The V and J ends lost 1 base and 5 bases, in that order; junction bases with no gene match: 0. Here the CDR3 reads CASSLGLAGETQYF. CDR3 DNA: TGTGCCAGCAGCTTAGGACTAGCGGGGGAGACCCAGTACTTC.

This sequence joins TRBV5-1 and TRBJ2-6; 9 nucleotides line up with TRBD1. Germline V lookup: CDR1 SGHRS, CDR2 YFSETQ. The CDR3 sequence is 18 residues long. Trimming at V came to 0 bases and at J to 0 bases, leaving 4 bases not matched to a gene. The CDR3: CASSLEGQGFSGANVLTF. The CDR3 DNA sequence: TGCGCCAGCAGCTTGGAGGGACAGGGATTCTCTGGGGCCAACGTCCTGACTTTC.

The chain employs TRBV3-1 (or the pseudogene TRBV3-2) and TRBJ2-2, with D unresolved. The CDR3 is 12 residues long. Germline V CDR1 and CDR2: LGHDT, YNNKEL (reference sequence). With 1 base removed from V and 8 bases from J, the gap between germline ends came to 5 bases. The CDR3 spells CASSQVSGELFF. CDR3 DNA sequence: TGTGCCAGCAGCCAAGTTTCGGGGGAGCTGTTTTTT.

This clone came up a few times. The chain uses TRBV18 and TRBJ1-1; D unresolved. The CDR3 has 15 residues. The ends were cut back, 3 bases at V and 3 bases at J, with 14 bases in the middle. Germline CDR1 is KGHSH and CDR2 is LQKENI. CDR3 nucleotide sequence: TGTGCCAGCTCACCCGGGATTCCGAGTTACACTGAAGCTTTCTTT. Residues: CASSPGIPSYTEAFF.

This chain connects TRBV5-6 to TRBJ1-1; TRBD1 agrees at 10 bases. V shed 5 bases and J 6 bases; nucleotides not matched to a gene: 7. Germline lookup yields CDR1 SGHDT and CDR2 YYEEEE. There are 14 residues in the CDR3. Here the CDR3 reads CASSFDRGQPEAFF. For the CDR3, the DNA is TGTGCCAGCAGTTTCGACAGGGGGCAGCCTGAAGCTTTCTTT.

The V call is TRBV30, the J call TRBJ1-3; the D is unclear. V was pared by 2 bases and J by 2 bases, with 7 bases between. Germline CDR1 and CDR2: GTSNPN and SVGIG (reference sequence). The length of the CDR3 is 13 residues. In nucleotides, the CDR3 is TGTGCCTGGAGTCTTCGGGCTGGAAACACCATATATTTT. Translating gives CAWSLRAGNTIYF.

The gene calls are TRBV9 and TRBJ2-7; 8 bases are a match to TRBD1. The CDR3 spans 15 residues. Per the germline V gene, CDR1 is SGDLS and CDR2 is YYNGEE. V was clipped by 0 bases and J by 7 bases; unmatched bases: 9. This CDR3 reads CASSVGTGSAGEQYF. The DNA of the CDR3 is TGTGCCAGCAGCGTAGGGACAGGGTCAGCTGGAGAGCAGTACTTC.

This clone was counted between two and nine times. The chain is built from TRBV24-1 and TRBJ2-7; possibly TRBD1 for D (5 bases). The ends were cut back, 4 bases at V and 5 bases at J, with 11 bases in the middle. The length of the CDR3 is 13 residues. From germline, CDR1 is KGHDR and CDR2 SFDVKD. CDR3 in DNA: TGTGCCACCAGTGACAGGGCTACCCACGAGCAGTACTTC. Its translation is CATSDRATHEQYF.

For the CDR3, the DNA is TGTGCCACCAGGCCTACTAGCGGGGGCAATGAGCAGTTCTTC. It specifies CATRPTSGGNEQFF. The chain links TRBV24-1 to TRBJ2-1; 11 bases align to TRBD2. This CDR3 region has 14 residues. Germline CDR1 reads KGHDR; CDR2 reads SFDVKD. The J segment lost 6 bases and the V segment lost 7 bases, leaving 4 bases of the junction unmatched.

This clone is medium-sized within its sample. The chain links TRBV7-8 to TRBJ1-6; D is undetermined. The CDR3 has 12 amino acids. V lost 0 bases and J lost 10, with 4 bases in between. Per germline, CDR1 SGHVS and CDR2 FQNEAQ. The CDR3: CASSLALSPLHF. CDR3 bases: TGTGCCAGCAGCTTAGCGTTATCACCCCTCCACTTT.

V and J are TRBV7-9 and TRBJ2-1, with 11 bases fitting TRBD2. The CDR3 totals 15 residues. CDR1 and CDR2 from the germline V gene are SEHNR and FQNEAQ (reference sequence). The V and J ends lost 6 bases and 7 bases, in that order; junction bases with no gene match: 8. Here the CDR3 DNA reads TGTGCCAGCAGAGTAGCGGGAGGGCCCATAAATGAGCAGTTCTTC. This encodes CASRVAGGPINEQFF.

The chain employs TRBV7-6 and TRBJ2-7; 11 bases are shared with TRBD1. Germline values: CDR1 SGHVS, CDR2 FNYEAQ. This CDR3 has 16 amino acids. V lost 5 bases and J lost 4; bases outside the gene matches: 10. In DNA form, the CDR3 reads TGTGCCAGCAGCATAGGACAGGGGGACAGGGGGTACGAGCAGTACTTC. Its protein is CASSIGQGDRGYEQYF.

The rearrangement uses TRBV11-2 and TRBJ1-6; D gene uncertain. V lost 2 bases to trimming and J lost 5 bases, with 7 bases between them. This CDR3 has 14 amino acids. Per the germline V gene, CDR1 is SGHAT and CDR2 is FQNNGV. The CDR3 region is CASSLRDNNSPLHF. DNA of the CDR3: TGTGCCAGCAGCTTACGAGACAATAATTCACCCCTCCACTTT.

The chain carries TRBV11-3 and TRBJ1-1; D possibly corresponds to TRBD1 (5 bases). Germline loops: CDR1 SGHNT, CDR2 YENEEA. The V gene lost 1 base and the J gene lost 3 bases, with 9 bases spanning the gap. The CDR3 is made up of 14 amino acids. CDR3 bases: TGTGCCAGCAGCTTAGGGACACCGGACACTGAAGCTTTCTTT. It is translated as CASSLGTPDTEAFF.